This TCR beta chain was obtained from a study of T-cell memory formation after mild COVID-19. Germline V gene sequence: CDR1 GTSNPN, CDR2 SVGIG (reference sequence). V was clipped by 1 base and J by 6 bases, with 16 bases between them. CDR3 length: 15 amino acids. This clonotype was observed a few times. Each CDR3 protein is one row after TCRdb ran MiXCR on the 5' RACE reads. The repertoire holds fewer than 600,000 distinct CDR3 sequences, with 20% to 25% as singletons. Sequenced sample: PBMCs or a T cell subset sorted from them (not recorded which). The TCR was taken from an adult woman who had mild COVID-19 (a few samples of this study predate the infection). Cell type and time point are not known. V gene TRBV30 combines with J gene TRBJ2-1; D perhaps matches TRBD2 (5 bases). The CDR3: CAWSGGYLGINEQFF. The CDR3 bases are TGTGCCTGGAGTGGAGGCTATCTCGGGATCAATGAGCAGTTCTTC. Filled out from reference TRBV30 and TRBJ2-1, the complete variable domain reads SQTIHQWPATLVQPVGSPLSLECTVEGTSNPNLYWYRQAAGRGLQLLFYSVGIGQISSEVPQNLSASRPQDRQFILSSKKLLLSDSGFYLCAWSGGYLGINEQFFGPGTRLTVL.